The rows below give T cell receptor beta chains drawn from one sample of a study of T cells in Graves' hyperthyroidism and ophthalmopathy. TCRdb independently ran MiXCR on the multiplex PCR reads; one entry per CDR3 protein. The sample lists around 570,000 distinct CDR3 sequences; about 20% were seen once. Sequencing was carried out using blood. The receptors originated from a middle-aged man with Graves' ophthalmopathy. CDR3s include the opening cysteine and the closing phenylalanine or tryptophan. Clone size is given for some rows only: seen once, a few or many times, or a class if the clone is expanded.

.,TRBJ1-1,TRBV7-9,CASSSGTGPEAFF
.,TRBJ2-3,TRBV7-3,CASTPGPYLNDTDTQYF
few,TRBJ2-5,TRBV30,CAWCSLETQYF
.,TRBJ1-2,TRBV5-1,CASSNTQMNYGYTF
many,TRBJ2-7,TRBV11-2,CASSRTDQGAVSYEQYF
many,TRBJ2-4,TRBV20-1,CSARGGGEAKNIQYF
few,TRBJ2-3,TRBV4-3,CASSQHSGSGGTDTQYF
.,TRBJ1-2,TRBV6-2/TRBV6-3,CASRTDLYNYGYTF
.,TRBJ2-1,TRBV14,CASSQVAGGGNEQFF
.,TRBJ2-3,TRBV11-2,CASSLVAGHSTDTQYF
few,TRBJ2-7,TRBV7-9,CASSNDRGYEQYF
.,TRBJ2-1,TRBV6-2/TRBV6-3,CASSYSRGGPPSSYNEQFF
.,TRBJ1-1,TRBV19,CASSRGETANTEAFF
.,TRBJ2-1,TRBV11-2,CASSTGQGAWNEQFF
many,TRBJ1-4,TRBV11-2,CASSLGREEKLFF
.,TRBJ1-1,TRBV6-2/TRBV6-3,CASTEQGWDTEAFF
.,TRBJ1-1,TRBV7-3,CASSWTGGEGVTEAFF
few,TRBJ1-4,TRBV7-2,CASSLWGELFF
few,TRBJ2-2,TRBV4-1,CASSSVGANTGELFF